This T cell receptor (beta chain) was profiled in a study of early T cells in non-severe SARS-CoV-2 infection. Study-level background: Unsorted whole-blood RNA was sequenced in bulk, leaving chains unpaired. Study-wide findings and caveats: Missing private and CD4 specificities, VDJdb matching favored anti-spike CD8 responses.

The CDR3 has 15 amino acids. In germline, CDR1 is MDHEN, CDR2 SYDVKM. V gave up 2 bases and J gave up 6 bases; unmatched junction bases: 6. Concerning this clonotype itself: Antigen unknown.

As part of library construction, unique molecular identifiers were attached to individual cDNA molecules. TCRdb fed the 5' RACE reads into MiXCR, producing one record per CDR3 protein. Here the sample spans about 50,000 distinct CDR3 sequences, roughly 6.1% being singletons. The genes are TRBV28 and TRBJ2-4, with 8 bases lining up with TRBD2. This clonotype was sampled from an adult who was a healthcare worker with PCR-confirmed SARS-CoV-2 infection or an uninfected control (not recorded which). Material: whole blood, obtained at baseline. Here the CDR3 DNA reads TGTGCCAGCAGTTTAATCTCGCTAGCGGGAAACATTCAGTACTTC. It yields the protein CASSLISLAGNIQYF.